What follows is one TCR beta chain and its context. The record originates from a study of radiotherapy plus CTLA-4 blockade in lung cancer. The data were produced by immunoSEQ multiplex PCR, yet TCRdb's version contains in-frame clones alone and is incomplete. The repertoire holds about 60,000 clones, with 72% as singletons. Specimen: peripheral blood, collected from a patient treated with radiotherapy plus ipilimumab. The clonotype was recovered from a human donor with non-small cell lung cancer whose response to radiotherapy plus ipilimumab could not be evaluated.

The CDR3 DNA follows: TGTGCCGGAGACAGGGGCGTAGATTCACCCCTCCACTTT. Its translation is CAGDRGVDSPLHF. The J gene is TRBJ1-6, the V gene TRBV30, with 8 bases identical to TRBD1. The CDR3 has 13 amino acids. After removal of 8 bases from V and 8 bases from J, the junction contained 8 bases not matched to a gene. From germline, CDR1 is GTSNPN and CDR2 SVGIG (reference sequence).